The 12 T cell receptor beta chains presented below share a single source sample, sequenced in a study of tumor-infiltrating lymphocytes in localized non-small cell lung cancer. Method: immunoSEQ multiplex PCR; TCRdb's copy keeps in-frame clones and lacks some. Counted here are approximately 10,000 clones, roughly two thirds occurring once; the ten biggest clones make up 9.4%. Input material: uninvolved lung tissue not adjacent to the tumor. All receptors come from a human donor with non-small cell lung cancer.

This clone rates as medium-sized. The CDR3 bases are TGTGCCAGCAGCCCCCCAGGGATCACTGAAGCTTTCTTT. Translating it yields CASSPPGITEAFF. The chain uses TRBV7-2 and TRBJ1-1, with a weak D call TRBD1 (5 bases). V shed 5 bases and J shed 4 bases, with 11 bases lying between them. The germline V gene has CDR1 SGHTA and CDR2 FQGNSA. The CDR3 length is 13 residues.

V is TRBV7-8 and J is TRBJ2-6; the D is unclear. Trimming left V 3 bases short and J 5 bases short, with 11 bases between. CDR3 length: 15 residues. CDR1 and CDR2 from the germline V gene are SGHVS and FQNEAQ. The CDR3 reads CASSFLIVRANVLTF. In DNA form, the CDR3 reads TGTGCCAGCAGCTTTCTGATAGTCCGGGCCAACGTCCTGACTTTC.

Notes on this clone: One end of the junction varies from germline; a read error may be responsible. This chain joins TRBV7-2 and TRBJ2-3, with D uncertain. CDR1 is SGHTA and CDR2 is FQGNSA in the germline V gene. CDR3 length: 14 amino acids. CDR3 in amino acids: CASSQEVRVDTQYF. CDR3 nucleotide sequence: TGCGCCAGCAGCCAAGAGGTGCGAGTTGATACGCAGTATTTT.

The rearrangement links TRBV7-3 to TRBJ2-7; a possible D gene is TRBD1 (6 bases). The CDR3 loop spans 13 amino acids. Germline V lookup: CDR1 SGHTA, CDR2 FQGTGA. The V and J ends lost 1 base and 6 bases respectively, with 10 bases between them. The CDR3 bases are TGTGCCAGCAGCTTAAATGCCAGGGGCGAGCAGTACTTC. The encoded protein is CASSLNARGEQYF.

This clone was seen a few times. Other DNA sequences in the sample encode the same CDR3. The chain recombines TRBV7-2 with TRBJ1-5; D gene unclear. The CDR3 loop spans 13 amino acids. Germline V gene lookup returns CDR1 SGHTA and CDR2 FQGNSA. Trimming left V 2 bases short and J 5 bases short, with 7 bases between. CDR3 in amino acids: CASSLWRDQPQHF. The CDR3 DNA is TGTGCCAGCAGCTTATGGAGAGATCAGCCCCAGCATTTT.

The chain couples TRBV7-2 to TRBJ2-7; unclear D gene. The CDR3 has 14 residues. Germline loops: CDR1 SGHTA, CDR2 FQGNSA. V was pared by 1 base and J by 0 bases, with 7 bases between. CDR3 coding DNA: TGTGCCAGCAGCTTAGACTCCGGCTCCTACGAGCAGTACTTC. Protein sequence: CASSLDSGSYEQYF.

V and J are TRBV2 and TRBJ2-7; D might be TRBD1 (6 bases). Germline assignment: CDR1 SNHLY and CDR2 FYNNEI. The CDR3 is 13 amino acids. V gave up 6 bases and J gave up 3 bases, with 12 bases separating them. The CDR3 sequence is CASRRDTNYEQYF. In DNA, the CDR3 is TGTGCCAGCAGAAGGGACACGAACTACGAGCAGTACTTC.

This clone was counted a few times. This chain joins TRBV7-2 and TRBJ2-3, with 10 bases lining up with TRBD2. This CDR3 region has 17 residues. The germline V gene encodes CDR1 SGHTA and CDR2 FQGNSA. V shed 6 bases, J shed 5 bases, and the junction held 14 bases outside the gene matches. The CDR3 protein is CASSEKLAGAFRDTQYF. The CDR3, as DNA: TGTGCCAGCAGTGAGAAGCTAGCGGGAGCTTTCAGAGATACGCAGTATTTT.

The CDR3 coding sequence is TGTGCCAGCAGCGTAGTTGGGGTCGGGACCACTGAAGCTTTCTTT. This encodes CASSVVGVGTTEAFF. The V gene is TRBV9, the J gene TRBJ1-1; possibly TRBD1 for D (5 bases). The CDR3 has 15 residues. Deletions cut 0 bases from V and 4 bases from J, with 13 bases between. The V gene's germline CDR1 is SGDLS and CDR2 YYNGEE.

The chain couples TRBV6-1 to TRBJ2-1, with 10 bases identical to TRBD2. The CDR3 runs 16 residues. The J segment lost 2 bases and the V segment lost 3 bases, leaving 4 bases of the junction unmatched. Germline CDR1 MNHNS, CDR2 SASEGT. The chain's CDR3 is CASSDIGLAAYNEQFF. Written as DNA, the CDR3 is TGTGCCAGCAGTGATATAGGACTAGCGGCCTACAATGAGCAGTTCTTC.

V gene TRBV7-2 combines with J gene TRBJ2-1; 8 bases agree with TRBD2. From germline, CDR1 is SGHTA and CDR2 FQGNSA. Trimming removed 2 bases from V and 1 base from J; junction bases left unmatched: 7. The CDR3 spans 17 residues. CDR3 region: CASSLIGRGGSYNEQFF. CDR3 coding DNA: TGTGCCAGCAGCTTAATCGGGAGGGGAGGTTCCTACAATGAGCAGTTCTTC.

CDR3 DNA sequence: TGTGCCAGCAGCTCCACACCAAGGACGACAGCGAACTATGGCTACACCTTC. Its protein product is CASSSTPRTTANYGYTF. The genes are TRBV7-2 and TRBJ1-2; maybe TRBD1 (5 bases). V shed 4 bases and J shed 2 bases, with 20 bases lying between them. The CDR3 extends over 17 amino acids. Germline assignment: CDR1 SGHTA and CDR2 FQGNSA.